Shown below are 24 T cell receptor beta chains from a single sample sequenced in a study of OX40 agonist ivuxolimab in advanced cancers. Profiling relied on immunoSEQ multiplex PCR, and the TCRdb table lists in-frame clones only, not all of them. Of 98,000 or so clones in the sample, 94% were seen once. The material sequenced was CD4+ or CD8+ T cells sorted from blood, taken in a trial of the OX40 agonist ivuxolimab. All receptors derive from an adult with an advanced solid tumor such as melanoma, head and neck, liver or kidney cancer.

V and J are TRBV9 and TRBJ1-1, with D perhaps TRBD1 (5 bases). Trimming left V 2 bases short and J 6 bases short, with 8 bases between. Germline values: CDR1 SGDLS, CDR2 YYNGEE. This CDR3 has 12 residues. CDR3 loop: CASSVQGPEAFF. DNA for the CDR3: TGTGCCAGCAGCGTCCAGGGCCCTGAAGCTTTCTTT.

This chain connects TRBV28 to TRBJ1-5, with TRBD1 matching over 8 bases. Germline trimming cut 3 bases from V and 9 bases from J; bases unmatched to any gene: 10. The CDR3 sequence is 15 residues long. Germline V gene lookup returns CDR1 MDHEN and CDR2 SYDVKM. The CDR3 DNA sequence: TGTGCCAGCAGTTTGCCCCTGGCAGGGGGCCCGCCCCAGCATTTT. As protein: CASSLPLAGGPPQHF.

The chain joins TRBV5-1 to TRBJ2-3; TRBD2 might be the D (6 bases). The V gene lost 0 bases and the J gene lost 6 bases, with 14 bases spanning the gap. The CDR3 sequence is 15 residues long. The germline V gene encodes CDR1 SGHRS and CDR2 YFSETQ. This chain's CDR3 is CASSLDRGFGDTQYF. CDR3 nucleotide sequence: TGCGCCAGCAGCTTGGATCGGGGGTTTGGTGATACGCAGTATTTT.

This sequence joins TRBV5-1 and TRBJ2-7; 9 bases line up with TRBD1. The junction had 6 bases not matched to a gene; V was cut back by 5 bases and J by 0 bases. Germline V gene lookup returns CDR1 SGHRS and CDR2 YFSETQ. The CDR3 length is 15 residues. CDR3 in amino acids: CASRYRGLNSYEQYF. In DNA form, the CDR3 reads TGCGCCAGCAGATACAGGGGGCTCAACTCCTACGAGCAGTACTTC.

The chain combines TRBV5-4 with TRBJ1-5; D is uncertain. V lost 1 base to trimming and J lost 1 base, with 9 bases between them. The CDR3 totals 15 residues. Germline V gene data show CDR1 as SGHNT and CDR2 as YYREEE (reference sequence). CDR3 nucleotide sequence: TGTGCCAGCAGCTTGAACAGCGGGAGCAATCAGCCCCAGCATTTT. It codes for CASSLNSGSNQPQHF.

The chain recombines TRBV5-1 with TRBJ2-3, with D unresolved. Trimming took 5 bases from V and 0 from J, leaving 16 bases between them. Looked up from germline, CDR1 is SGHRS and CDR2 is YFSETQ. The CDR3 has 16 amino acids. The CDR3 DNA reads as TGCGCCAGCAGTAGATCCTCAACCCCTAGCACAGATACGCAGTATTTT. Translated, it gives CASSRSSTPSTDTQYF.

This chain links TRBV7-9 with TRBJ1-1; D not resolved. Germline V gene data show CDR1 as SEHNR and CDR2 as FQNEAQ (reference sequence). V gave up 4 bases and J gave up 5 bases, with 14 bases separating them. The CDR3 is 14 amino acids. This CDR3 is CASSSTWTGTEAFF. The CDR3, as DNA: TGTGCCAGCAGCTCAACTTGGACGGGGACTGAAGCTTTCTTT. The full variable domain, completed using reference TRBV7-9 and TRBJ1-1, is DTGVSQNPRHKITKRGQNVTFRCDPISEHNRLYWYRQTLGQGPEFLTYFQNEAQLEKSRLLSDRFSAERPKGSFSTLEIQRTEQGDSAMYLCASSSTWTGTEAFFGQGTRLTVV.

The chain uses TRBV28 and TRBJ1-1; D is unresolved. The CDR3 loop spans 12 amino acids. CDR1 and CDR2 (germline): MDHEN, SYDVKM. Trimming removed 4 bases at V and 3 bases at J, with 6 bases between. The CDR3 DNA sequence: TGTGCCAGCAGTTCGACCCACACTGAAGCTTTCTTT. Residues: CASSSTHTEAFF.

The chain links TRBV28 to TRBJ1-5, with 12 bases lining up with TRBD1. J gave up 11 bases and V 3 bases, and 8 bases lay outside the gene matches. CDR1 is MDHEN, CDR2 SYDVKM, per germline. CDR3 length: 15 residues. DNA for the CDR3: TGTGCCAGCAGTTTGACCGGGACAGGGGGCTCGACCCAGCATTTT. This encodes CASSLTGTGGSTQHF.

The chain employs TRBV6-1 and TRBJ2-7; D gene ambiguous. CDR3 length: 11 amino acids. The germline V gene has CDR1 MNHNS and CDR2 SASEGT. Trimming removed 6 bases from V and 3 bases from J, with 6 bases in between. The CDR3 coding sequence is TGTGCCAGCAGAGGCAGCTACGAGCAGTACTTC. Translating gives CASRGSYEQYF.

For this clone: The sample has other DNA sequences that encode this CDR3 too. DNA of the CDR3: TGTGCCAGCAGTTACGACAGAAGCAATCAGCCCCAGCATTTT. This translates into CASSYDRSNQPQHF. The chain carries TRBV6-6 and TRBJ1-5; the D gene is possibly TRBD1 (5 bases). This CDR3 has 14 amino acids. Germline CDR1 and CDR2: MNHNY and SVGAGI (reference sequence). The germline V and J ends were trimmed by 2 bases and 1 base, with 6 bases remaining between them.

The chain carries TRBV9 and TRBJ2-7; perhaps TRBD2 as D (5 bases). Germline V gives CDR1 SGDLS, CDR2 YYNGEE. This CDR3 has 14 residues. Trimming shortened V by 2 bases and J by 0 bases, and 9 bases separated the two germline ends. Here the CDR3 DNA reads TGTGCCAGCAGCGTTGCGGGTCTCTCCTACGAGCAGTACTTC. This translates into CASSVAGLSYEQYF.

The V and J genes are TRBV11-2 and TRBJ2-5; either TRBD1 or TRBD2 may fit D (5 bases each). This CDR3 spans 14 amino acids. Germline-derived CDR1 and CDR2 are SGHAT and FQNNGV. V was pared by 8 bases and J by 0 bases, with 13 bases between. This chain's CDR3 is CASARDLHQETQYF. DNA of the CDR3: TGTGCCAGCGCCCGGGACCTCCACCAAGAGACCCAGTACTTC.

In DNA form, the CDR3 reads TGTGCCAGCAGTTACTCGGGGATTTCCTCCTACAATGAGCAGTTCTTC. Translating gives CASSYSGISSYNEQFF. This sequence joins TRBV6-5 and TRBJ2-1; D uncertain. The CDR3 totals 16 residues. Between the trimmed V and J ends, which lost 0 bases and 0 bases, there was a span of 9 bases. Germline loops: CDR1 MNHEY, CDR2 SVGAGI.

The V gene is TRBV7-6, the J gene TRBJ2-2, with D maybe TRBD2 (5 bases). Per the germline V gene, CDR1 is SGHVS and CDR2 is FNYEAQ. Trimming shortened V by 5 bases and J by 6 bases, and 10 bases separated the two germline ends. The CDR3 has 13 amino acids. The CDR3 spells CASSPGRPGELFF. In DNA form, the CDR3 reads TGTGCCAGCAGCCCGGGGAGACCCGGGGAGCTGTTTTTT.

This clone was detected only once. The chain couples TRBV5-8 to TRBJ2-7; D unclear. The CDR3 loop spans 11 amino acids. Germline CDR1 SGHTS, CDR2 YDEGEE. The V end lost 5 bases, the J end lost 3 bases, and 6 bases lay between the germline ends. The CDR3 here is CASRGDYEQYF. CDR3 sequence (DNA): TGTGCCAGCAGGGGCGACTACGAGCAGTACTTC.

The V call is TRBV29-1, the J call TRBJ2-7; TRBD2 aligns across 7 bases. CDR1 SQVTM and CDR2 ANQGSEA come from the germline V gene. With V trimmed by 4 bases and J by 4 bases, 7 bases remained unmatched. CDR3 length: 13 residues. The CDR3 coding sequence is TGCAGCGTTGGGGAGGGCAGGGCATACGAGCAGTACTTC. Amino acid sequence: CSVGEGRAYEQYF.

V usage is TRBV6-5 and J usage is TRBJ2-1, with TRBD2 identical over 9 bases. The CDR3 extends over 15 amino acids. CDR1 and CDR2 (germline): MNHEY, SVGAGI. Trimming removed 2 bases from V and 4 bases from J; junction bases left unmatched: 3. As DNA, the CDR3 is TGTGCCAGCAGTTACGTCCTAGCGGGATACAATGAGCAGTTCTTC. Translation: CASSYVLAGYNEQFF.

The V and J genes are TRBV6-1 and TRBJ2-7; D might be TRBD1 (6 bases). Germline CDR1 is MNHNS and CDR2 is SASEGT. The CDR3 extends over 12 amino acids. Trimming stripped 6 bases from V and 4 bases from J, with 10 bases between. This chain's CDR3 is CASSLQGYEQYF. CDR3 coding DNA: TGTGCCAGCAGCTTACAGGGTTACGAGCAGTACTTC.

The J gene is TRBJ1-5, the V gene TRBV29-1; D ambiguous. The CDR3 is 13 residues long. V lost 4 bases, J lost 7 bases, and 14 bases lay in between. Germline V gene sequence: CDR1 SQVTM, CDR2 ANQGSEA. The CDR3 coding sequence is TGCAGCGTTGGAAAGGCCCCCGGGCAGCCCCAGCATTTT. It encodes CSVGKAPGQPQHF.

V and J are TRBV28 and TRBJ2-7; 10 bases fit TRBD2. V lost 5 bases, J lost 4 bases, and 5 bases stayed unmatched. The CDR3 spans 14 residues. Germline values: CDR1 MDHEN, CDR2 SYDVKM. The CDR3 bases are TGTGCCAGCAGTACAACTAGCGGGAAGTACGAGCAGTACTTC. Its protein is CASSTTSGKYEQYF.

Remarks on this clone: An end of the junction does not agree with germline; a read error may underlie this. The chain is built from TRBV7-7 and TRBJ2-2; D is tentatively TRBD1 or TRBD2 (5 bases each). The CDR3 spans 16 residues. Germline CDR1 and CDR2: SSHAT and FNYEAQ (reference sequence). CDR3 nucleotides: TGTGCTAGCAGCCTTCCGGGGCGAGCGGACACCGGGGAGCTGTTTTTT. It is translated as CASSLPGRADTGELFF.

This chain connects TRBV5-1 to TRBJ2-1; 8 nucleotides agree with TRBD1. CDR3 length equals 15 residues. Unmatched junction bases numbered 8, after V lost 3 bases and J lost 6 bases. The germline V gene encodes CDR1 SGHRS and CDR2 YFSETQ. Written as DNA, the CDR3 is TGCGCCAGCAGCTCAGTGACCAGGGGGCCCAATGAGCAGTTCTTC. Its protein product is CASSSVTRGPNEQFF.

The chain recombines TRBV9 with TRBJ2-5; D not certain. The V gene lost 4 bases and the J gene lost 1 base, with 11 bases spanning the gap. Looked up from germline, CDR1 is SGDLS and CDR2 is YYNGEE. This CDR3 comprises 14 residues. Here the CDR3 DNA reads TGTGCCAGCAGCCCTGGGTCTATCCAAGAGACCCAGTACTTC. Amino acid sequence: CASSPGSIQETQYF.